A single sample is the source of the 10 T cell receptor beta chains below, sequenced in a study of cytomegalovirus exposure and HLA in healthy donors. Researchers ran the PCR with 60 Vbeta and 13 Jbeta primers. The method was immunoSEQ multiplex PCR; TCRdb's version includes in-frame clones alone and lacks a portion of them. The sample has about 140,000 clones; under 85% are singletons. Material: PBMCs. The receptor set was obtained from a young man in good health and CMV-seronegative.

The chain links TRBV6-5 to TRBJ1-5; D unresolved. Germline V gene data show CDR1 as MNHEY and CDR2 as SVGAGI. CDR3 size: 12 residues. V lost 2 bases and J 3 bases, leaving 2 bases between the germline ends. For the CDR3, the DNA is TGTGCCAGCAGTTACCTCAATCAGCCCCAGCATTTT. It is translated as CASSYLNQPQHF.

The chain recombines TRBV9 with TRBJ2-2; 7 bases fit TRBD1. Per germline, CDR1 SGDLS and CDR2 YYNGEE. This CDR3 is built from 17 residues. Trimming cost V 5 bases and J 4 bases; bases outside gene matches: 14. This chain's CDR3 is CASSGDRAAGRTGELFF. The CDR3 DNA reads as TGTGCCAGCAGTGGAGACAGGGCAGCTGGTCGCACCGGGGAGCTGTTTTTT.

This chain joins TRBV10-3 and TRBJ1-1, with D tentatively TRBD1 (5 bases). Trimming cost V 6 bases and J 5 bases, with 10 bases left between them. The CDR3 covers 12 residues. The germline gives CDR1 ENHRY, CDR2 SYGVKD. In nucleotides, the CDR3 is TGTGCCATCAGGATGGGGGGTACTGAAGCTTTCTTT. This encodes CAIRMGGTEAFF.

The rearrangement links TRBV5-5 to TRBJ2-7, with D possibly matching TRBD2 (5 bases). This CDR3 is 16 amino acids long. Trimming cost V 5 bases and J 6 bases, with 24 bases left between them. Germline V gene lookup returns CDR1 SGHKS and CDR2 YYEKEE (reference sequence). The CDR3 sequence: CASRKGFSGSNPEQYF. The CDR3 DNA follows: TGTGCCAGCAGGAAAGGATTTTCGGGATCTAATCCCGAGCAGTACTTC.

This clone was counted once. The chain joins TRBV5-6 to TRBJ2-1, with TRBD2 matching 7 bases. Losses at the gene ends were 4 bases for V and 9 bases for J; bases not matched to a gene: 13. Germline assignment: CDR1 SGHDT and CDR2 YYEEEE. The CDR3 totals 15 residues. The DNA for the CDR3 is TGTGCCAGCAGCCACCTTAGCCGGGGGGTTAGTGAGCAGTTCTTC. Protein: CASSHLSRGVSEQFF.

This rearrangement joins TRBV6-5 to TRBJ1-2, with no clear D. The V end lost 5 bases, the J end lost 4 bases, and 11 bases lay between the germline ends. This CDR3 contains 13 residues. CDR1 MNHEY and CDR2 SVGAGI come from the germline V gene. CDR3 in amino acids: CASSGPGFYGYTF. The CDR3 DNA reads as TGTGCCAGCAGTGGCCCAGGATTCTATGGCTACACCTTC.

Comments on this clone: A junction end diverges from the germline sequence, so it may reflect a read error. The chain recombines TRBV7-9 with TRBJ1-3; 7 nucleotides align to TRBD1. CDR3 length equals 17 residues. The germline CDR1 and CDR2 sequences are SEHNR and FQNEAQ (reference sequence). CDR3 in DNA: TGTTCCAGCAGCTTAAAAGGGACAGCGTACTCTGGAAACACCATATATTTT. This gives the protein CSSSLKGTAYSGNTIYF.

The chain couples TRBV5-5 to TRBJ1-2, with 7 bases matching TRBD1. CDR3 length equals 13 residues. With 3 bases clipped from V and 3 bases from J, the junction kept 2 bases outside the gene matches. Germline assignment: CDR1 SGHKS and CDR2 YYEKEE (reference sequence). The CDR3 here is CASSSDRDYGYTF. The CDR3 DNA follows: TGTGCCAGCAGCTCTGACAGGGACTATGGCTACACCTTC.

The genes are TRBV19 and TRBJ1-5; tentative D call: TRBD1 (5 bases). CDR1 is LNHDA, CDR2 SQIVND, per germline (reference sequence). The V end was cut by 0 bases, the J end by 4 bases, with 13 bases between. The CDR3 runs 16 residues. The CDR3 nucleotides read TGTGCCAGTAGTATAGATCAGGGCAGGTCTAATCAGCCCCAGCATTTT. Translation: CASSIDQGRSNQPQHF. The complete variable domain, with remaining parts taken from reference TRBV19 and TRBJ1-5, reads DGGITQSPKYLFRKEGQNVTLSCEQNLNHDAMYWYRQDPGQGLRLIYYSQIVNDFQKGDIAEGYSVSREKKESFPLTVTSAQKNPTAFYLCASSIDQGRSNQPQHFGDGTRLSIL.

This clone was detected a few times. The chain couples TRBV6-5 to TRBJ1-4; 9 bases line up with TRBD1. The germline CDR1 and CDR2 sequences are MNHEY and SVGAGI. The trim removed 6 bases at V and 7 bases at J, leaving 6 bases unmatched. This CDR3 spans 14 amino acids. CDR3 sequence reads: CASRGQGGGEKLFF. The CDR3 DNA is TGTGCCAGCAGGGGACAGGGAGGAGGTGAAAAACTGTTTTTT.